This T cell receptor (beta chain) was retrieved from a study of blood T cell repertoires in COVID-19. Background on the study: The analysed material was cDNA or gDNA that came from T cells, B-cell-depleted T cells, or PBMCs.

Enrollees, about 18 to 95 years old, lived in approximately 25 US areas. This CDR3 has 16 residues. Germline CDR1 reads LGHDT; CDR2 reads YNNKEL (reference sequence). V dropped 1 base and J dropped 6 bases, with 16 bases sitting between them. Per the study methods: Researchers report that nucleated cell counts were estimated from reference gene primer amplification. Measured with immunoSEQ multiplex PCR; TCRdb has only the in-frame clones, and not every one. V and J calls and clone size are as listed in that table; D and trimming were resolved from the DNA. This sample has 230,000 or so clones, with roughly 88% found just once.

Specimen: PBMCs or T cells enriched from blood (not recorded which). This TCR was recovered from a woman between 35 and 50 years old with acute COVID-19. This rearrangement joins TRBV3-1 (or the pseudogene TRBV3-2) to TRBJ2-1, with a tentative D call TRBD2 (6 bases). The CDR3 region is CASSQGVGTVVNEQFF. The CDR3 region has the DNA TGTGCCAGCAGCCAAGGGGTGGGGACTGTGGTCAATGAGCAGTTCTTC.